This T cell receptor (beta chain) was retrieved from a study of response to subunit inactivated influenza vaccine. General observations from the study: Few new T cells, the authors suggested, are recruited by each seasonal influenza vaccination.

CDR1 and CDR2 from the germline V gene are KGHSH and LQKENI. V lost 3 bases and J lost 4; bases outside the gene matches: 5. This CDR3 is built from 15 residues. TCRdb re-called the RT-PCR reads through MiXCR, storing one row per CDR3 protein. The sample lists 150,000 to 200,000 distinct CDR3 sequences; approximately 11% were seen once. A note on this clonotype: Its antigen is undetermined.

The source of this sequence is a man aged 50-59 years who received an inactivated influenza vaccine. The V gene is TRBV18, the J gene TRBJ2-2, with 7 bases lining up with TRBD1. Sequenced material: non-naive T cells sorted from PBMCs, taken around seven weeks after vaccination. DNA for the CDR3: TGTGCCAGCTCACCGGGACAGACGATCACCGGGGAGCTGTTTTTT. It is translated as CASSPGQTITGELFF.